This TCR beta chain was identified in a study of blood T cell repertoires in COVID-19. Only in-frame clones appear in the TCRdb table, and some are missing; sequencing was by immunoSEQ multiplex PCR. The data contain roughly 30,000 clones, approximately 90% of them singletons. Sequencing was done on a sample of peripheral blood. The TCR sequence derives from a human donor in a cohort sampled during active COVID-19.

The CDR3 loop reads CASSSPGLAGQETQYF. The CDR3 nucleotides read TGTGCCAGCAGTTCACCGGGACTAGCGGGACAAGAGACCCAGTACTTC. This chain connects TRBV5-5 to TRBJ2-5; 13 bases align to TRBD2. Germline V gene data show CDR1 as SGHKS and CDR2 as YYEKEE (reference sequence). The CDR3 runs 16 residues. The V segment lost 5 bases and the J segment 2 bases; nucleotides outside the gene matches: 6.